This entry lists 15 T cell receptor beta chains sequenced from one sample in a study of shared clonotypes between healthy human individuals (dated by TCRdb to the early 2020s). The library was generated by the immunoSEQ multiplex PCR assay. The table was pulled from immuneACCESS by TCRdb, which kept in-frame rearrangements only. Such tables lose some clones; where checked, under half of the loss comes from unresolved V genes, and the rest has no known cause. This sample gives about 2.1 million clones in total; under 95% of them show up just once. The ten biggest clones cover 1.5% to 2% of the sample. CD8 naive samples were CD45RO-negative cells positively selected for CCR7, giving a CD45RA+CCR7+ population that excluded TemRA cells. Sequencing was performed on naive CD8+ T cells from PBMCs. Interpreted using the paper, the cell subset or site label stands for: CD45RA+CCR7+. These receptors originate from a man aged 18 to 29 in good health. Some clones in this sample may be carry-over from other donors' samples.

The V and J genes are TRBV12-5 and TRBJ2-1; D unclear. This CDR3 contains 15 residues. Germline CDR1 reads LGHNT; CDR2 reads FRNRAP. V lost 3 bases and J lost 0, with 9 bases in between. This CDR3 reads CASGFGSSSYNEQFF. The CDR3 region has the DNA TGTGCTAGTGGTTTTGGGTCCAGCTCCTACAATGAGCAGTTCTTC.

This clone was counted a single time. DNA of the CDR3: TGCGCCAGCAGCGTGACCGGACAAGTCAACACAGATACGCAGTATTTT. The encoded protein is CASSVTGQVNTDTQYF. The J gene is TRBJ2-3, the V gene TRBV5-1, with D maybe TRBD1 (5 bases). CDR3 length: 16 amino acids. V was clipped by 4 bases and J by 2 bases, with 17 bases between them. From germline, CDR1 is SGHRS and CDR2 YFSETQ.

The rearrangement joins TRBV28 to TRBJ2-7; no clear D. The CDR3 length is 16 residues. The V and J ends lost 1 base and 3 bases respectively, with 16 bases between them. Germline CDR1 MDHEN, CDR2 SYDVKM. The CDR3 sequence is CASSLSTPRLHYEQYF. In nucleotides, the CDR3 is TGTGCCAGCAGTTTATCCACCCCCCGGCTGCACTACGAGCAGTACTTC.

This chain joins TRBV21-1 and TRBJ2-7; the D call of TRBD1 is as the table states it, not checked on the DNA. TRBV21-1 is reported as a pseudogene. This CDR3 is 15 amino acids long. Here the CDR3 DNA reads TGTGCCAGCAGGATCCAGGGGGCCTTCTCCTACGAGCAGTACTTC. This gives the protein CASRIQGAFSYEQYF.

This clone appeared once. Other DNA sequences of this sample code for an identical CDR3. This chain uses TRBV29-1 with TRBJ2-3; D is uncertain. V was cut by 6 bases and J by 4 bases, with 5 bases left in between. CDR3 length: 10 amino acids. Germline V lookup: CDR1 SQVTM, CDR2 ANQGSEA. The CDR3 region has the DNA TGCAGCGTCGAATCAGATACGCAGTATTTT. This gives the protein CSVESDTQYF.

Written as DNA, the CDR3 is TGTGCCAGCAGCTCAGAAATACGGACTGTTGAGCAGTTCTTC. This sequence encodes CASSSEIRTVEQFF. The J gene is TRBJ2-1, the V gene TRBV11-2; a weak D match, TRBD2 (5 bases). Germline-derived CDR1 and CDR2 are SGHAT and FQNNGV. Trimming pared 4 bases from V and 9 bases from J, leaving 16 bases between. The CDR3 length is 14 residues.

The chain recombines TRBV5-6 with TRBJ1-1; D gene uncertain. V gave up 4 bases and J gave up 4 bases, with 17 bases separating them. Looked up from germline, CDR1 is SGHDT and CDR2 is YYEEEE. The CDR3 consists of 15 residues. The chain's CDR3 is CASSGRAGLITEAFF. The CDR3, as DNA: TGTGCCAGCAGCGGACGTGCGGGGTTGATCACTGAAGCTTTCTTT.

The chain has TRBV5-6 and TRBJ1-5, with 10 bases that match TRBD1. Germline CDR1 reads SGHDT; CDR2 reads YYEEEE. CDR3 size: 15 residues. Trimming cost V 3 bases and J 4 bases; bases outside gene matches: 4. The DNA of the CDR3 is TGTGCCAGCAGCTCCCGGGACAGGGGTAATCAGCCCCAGCATTTT. Its translation is CASSSRDRGNQPQHF.

The genes are TRBV27 and TRBJ2-4; TRBD2 aligns across 11 bases. The CDR3 totals 16 residues. In germline, CDR1 is MNHEY, CDR2 SMNVEV (reference sequence). V gave up 6 bases and J gave up 5 bases; unmatched junction bases: 9. This CDR3 reads CASSPELAGEENIQYF. Written as DNA, the CDR3 is TGTGCCAGCAGCCCTGAACTAGCGGGAGAGGAAAACATTCAGTACTTC.

In this sample, this clone turned up once. V is TRBV4-2 and J is TRBJ2-1, with 10 nucleotides matching TRBD2. Germline CDR1 LGHNA, CDR2 YNFKEQ. CDR3 size: 18 residues. The trim removed 2 bases at V and 3 bases at J, leaving 10 bases unmatched. CDR3 protein: CASSQSLAGAPYYNEQFF. CDR3 bases: TGTGCCAGCAGCCAATCCCTAGCGGGGGCCCCCTACTACAATGAGCAGTTCTTC.

The V and J genes are TRBV29-1 and TRBJ2-1; the match to TRBD1 covers 9 bases. With V trimmed by 7 bases and J by 6 bases, 4 bases remained unmatched. This CDR3 is built from 12 residues. The germline CDR1 and CDR2 sequences are SQVTM and ANQGSEA. The CDR3 sequence: CSARTGANEQFF. DNA of the CDR3: TGCAGCGCCCGGACAGGGGCCAATGAGCAGTTCTTC.

The chain combines TRBV7-9 with TRBJ2-1, with TRBD1 matching over 9 bases. Germline CDR1 is SEHNR and CDR2 is FQNEAQ (reference sequence). The V and J ends lost 4 bases and 4 bases, in that order; junction bases with no gene match: 5. This CDR3 has 15 residues. In nucleotides, the CDR3 is TGTGCCAGCAGCTCATGGGACAGGGCTTACAATGAGCAGTTCTTC. Its translation: CASSSWDRAYNEQFF.

The chain has TRBV19 and TRBJ2-4, with 9 bases fitting TRBD1. The CDR3 runs to 13 residues. V trimming: 5 bases; J trimming: 8 bases; junction bases outside the gene matches: 4. Germline V gives CDR1 LNHDA, CDR2 SQIVND (reference sequence). The CDR3 coding sequence is TGTGCCAGTAGTCCGGGACAGGGAGACATTCAGTACTTC. It codes for CASSPGQGDIQYF.

The gene calls are TRBV4-2 and TRBJ1-2; weak D call: TRBD1 (6 bases). This CDR3 has 16 residues. Trimming shortened V by 0 bases and J by 8 bases, and 19 bases separated the two germline ends. Germline V lookup: CDR1 LGHNA, CDR2 YNFKEQ. CDR3 DNA: TGTGCCAGCAGCCAAGATCTGAGTTCACAGGGACGAGGCTACACCTTC. Translation gives CASSQDLSSQGRGYTF.

The V call is TRBV10-1, the J call TRBJ1-4, with D possibly being TRBD1 (6 bases). The CDR3 spans 16 residues. CDR1 and CDR2 from the germline V gene are WNHNN and SYGVQD (reference sequence). The V end was cut by 7 bases, the J end by 4 bases, with 19 bases between. The CDR3 region is CASTRGSRGVNEKLFF. The CDR3 coding sequence is TGCGCCAGCACCCGGGGGAGTAGGGGGGTTAATGAAAAACTGTTTTTT.